This T cell receptor beta chain was profiled in a study of T-cell memory formation after mild COVID-19. Turning to the study itself: TCR clusters were mostly donor specific. Notes on the study in general: SARS-CoV-2 specificity was not confirmed for second-wave clones peaking on day 37. Memory cells collected pre-infection included some clones that later responded, suggesting cross-reactive memory joined. Later expanders leaned CD4+, whereas clones that contracted between day 15 and 85 were balanced CD4/CD8.

TCRdb ran MiXCR on the 5' RACE reads and lists one entry per CDR3 protein. There are fewer than 60,000 distinct CDR3 sequences in the sample; roughly a quarter occur only once, and more than 40% lies in the top ten. Germline V lookup: CDR1 SGHVS, CDR2 FNYEAQ. The CDR3 is made up of 16 amino acids. V gave up 2 bases and J gave up 4 bases; unmatched junction bases: 6. This clonotype was picked up a small number of times. Its specificity is unknown. Sequenced material: PBMCs or a T cell subset sorted from them (not recorded which). The sequence came from a man between 18 and 29 years old who had mild COVID-19 (a few samples of this study predate the infection). Cell type and time point are not known. This chain uses TRBV7-6 with TRBJ2-1; 9 bases are a match to TRBD1. The CDR3 spells CASSLFGDRAYNEQFF. CDR3 in DNA: TGTGCCAGCAGCTTATTCGGGGACAGGGCGTACAATGAGCAGTTCTTC.